This T cell receptor (beta chain) was documented in a study of blood T cell repertoires in COVID-19. J was trimmed by 9 bases and V by 5 bases; bases with no gene match: 5. The CDR3 is 13 residues long. Per germline, CDR1 SGHTA and CDR2 FQGNSA. Authors' analysis steps: From reference gene primer amplification, estimates of nucleated cell counts were derived. Assay used: immunoSEQ multiplex PCR; TCRdb lists only in-frame clones, some missing. The DNA gave D and trimming, while V, J and clone size come from that table. The top ten hold less than 9.5% of the sample, which has 25,000 to 35,000 clones, approximately 85% seen once.

This clonotype was obtained from a human donor in a cohort sampled during active COVID-19. V usage is TRBV7-2 and J usage is TRBJ1-1, with 11 bases identical to TRBD1. The sequenced sample was peripheral blood. The CDR3 coding sequence is TGTGCCAGCAGCCAGGGGACAGGGGGAAAAGCTTTCTTT. Translated: CASSQGTGGKAFF.